One and the same sample provided the 3 T cell receptor beta chains below, sequenced in a study of blood T cell repertoires in COVID-19. Sequencing was performed with immunoSEQ multiplex PCR; in TCRdb, only in-frame clones are kept and a portion is missing. The profile shows fewer than 250,000 clones, roughly nine tenths of them singletons. The sample consisted of peripheral blood. The receptors shown here come from a man under 40 with acute or convalescent COVID-19.

The V gene is TRBV12-5, the J gene TRBJ1-4; 8 positions match TRBD1. The V and J ends lost 6 bases and 8 bases, in that order; junction bases with no gene match: 11. The CDR3 has 15 amino acids. Germline-derived CDR1 and CDR2 are LGHNT and FRNRAP. The CDR3 sequence: CASGSTGVEREKLFF. The CDR3 nucleotides read TGTGCTAGTGGCTCGACAGGGGTAGAACGGGAAAAACTGTTTTTT.

The chain combines TRBV11-1 with TRBJ1-4, with D unclear. Germline values: CDR1 SGHAT, CDR2 FQDESV (reference sequence). The CDR3 consists of 14 residues. V was shortened by 2 bases and J by 5 bases, with 9 bases between the two germline ends. The CDR3 DNA reads as TGTGCCAGCAGCTTAATCGGGAGCAATGAAAAACTGTTTTTT. Translated: CASSLIGSNEKLFF.

This clone was found once. The V call is TRBV29-1, the J call TRBJ1-2; 11 bases are a match to TRBD1. CDR1 is SQVTM, CDR2 ANQGSEA, per germline. This CDR3 region has 12 residues. J gave up 8 bases and V 3 bases, and 2 bases lay outside the gene matches. CDR3 nucleotide sequence: TGCAGCGTTGAGGGACAGGGGGGCGGCTACACCTTC. This codes for CSVEGQGGGYTF.